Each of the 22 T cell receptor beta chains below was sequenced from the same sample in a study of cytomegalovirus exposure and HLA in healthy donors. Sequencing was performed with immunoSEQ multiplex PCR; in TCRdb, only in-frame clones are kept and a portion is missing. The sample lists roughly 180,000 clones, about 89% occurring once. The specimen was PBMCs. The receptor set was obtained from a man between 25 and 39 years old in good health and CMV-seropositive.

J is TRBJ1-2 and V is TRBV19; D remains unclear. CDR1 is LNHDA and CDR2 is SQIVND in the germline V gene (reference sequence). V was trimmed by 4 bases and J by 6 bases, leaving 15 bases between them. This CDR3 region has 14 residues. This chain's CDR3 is CASSTPGVNDGYTF. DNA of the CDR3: TGTGCCAGTAGTACCCCGGGCGTGAACGATGGCTACACCTTC.

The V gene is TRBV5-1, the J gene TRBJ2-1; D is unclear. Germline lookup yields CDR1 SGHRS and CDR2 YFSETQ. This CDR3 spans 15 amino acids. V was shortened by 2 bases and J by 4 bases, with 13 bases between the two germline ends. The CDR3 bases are TGCGCCAGCAGCTTCGAGTCAAGCTCGTACAATGAGCAGTTCTTC. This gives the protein CASSFESSSYNEQFF. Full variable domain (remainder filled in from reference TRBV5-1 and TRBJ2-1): KAGVTQTPRYLIKTRGQQVTLSCSPISGHRSVSWYQQTPGQGLQFLFEYFSETQRNKGNFPGRFSGRQFSNSRSEMNVSTLELGDSALYLCASSFESSSYNEQFFGPGTRLTVL.

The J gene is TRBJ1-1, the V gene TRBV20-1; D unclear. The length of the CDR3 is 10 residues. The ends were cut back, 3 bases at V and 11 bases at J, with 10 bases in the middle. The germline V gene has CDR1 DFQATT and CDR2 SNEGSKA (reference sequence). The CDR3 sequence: CSARSVWAFF. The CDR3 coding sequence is TGCAGTGCTAGGTCCGTGTGGGCTTTCTTT.

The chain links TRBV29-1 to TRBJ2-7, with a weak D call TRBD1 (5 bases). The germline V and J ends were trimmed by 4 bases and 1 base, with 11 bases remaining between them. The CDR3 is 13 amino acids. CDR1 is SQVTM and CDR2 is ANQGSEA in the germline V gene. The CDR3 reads CSVVGAGSYEQYF. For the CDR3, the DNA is TGCAGCGTTGTAGGGGCAGGTTCCTACGAGCAGTACTTC.

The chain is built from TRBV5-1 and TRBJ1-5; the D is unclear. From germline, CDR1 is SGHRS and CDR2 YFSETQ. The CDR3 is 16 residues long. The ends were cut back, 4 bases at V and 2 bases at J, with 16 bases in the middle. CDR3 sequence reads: CASSLLPADGNQPQHF. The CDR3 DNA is TGCGCCAGCAGCCTACTCCCAGCGGACGGCAATCAGCCCCAGCATTTT.

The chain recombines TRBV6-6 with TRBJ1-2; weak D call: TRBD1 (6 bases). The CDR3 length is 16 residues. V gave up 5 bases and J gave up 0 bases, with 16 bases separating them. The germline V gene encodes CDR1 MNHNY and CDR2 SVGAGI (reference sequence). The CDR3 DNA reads TGTGCCAGCAGTCCCCCACAGGGAGGGCCTAACTATGGCTACACCTTC. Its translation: CASSPPQGGPNYGYTF.

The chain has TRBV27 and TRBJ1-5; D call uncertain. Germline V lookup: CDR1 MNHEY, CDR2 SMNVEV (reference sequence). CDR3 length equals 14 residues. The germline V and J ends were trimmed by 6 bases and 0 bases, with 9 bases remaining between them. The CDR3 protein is CASRVRGSNQPQHF. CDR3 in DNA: TGTGCCAGCAGGGTCCGGGGTAGCAATCAGCCCCAGCATTTT.

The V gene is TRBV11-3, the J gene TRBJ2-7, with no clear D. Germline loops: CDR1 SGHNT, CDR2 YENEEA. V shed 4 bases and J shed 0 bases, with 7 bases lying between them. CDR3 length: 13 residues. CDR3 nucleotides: TGTGCCAGCAGCTCGCCTGGCTCCTACGAGCAGTACTTC. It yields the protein CASSSPGSYEQYF.

CDR3 coding DNA: TGTGCCAGCGTTAGCGGGGAACCCTACGAGCAGTACTTC. Translating it yields CASVSGEPYEQYF. V gene TRBV28 combines with J gene TRBJ2-7; TRBD2 matches at 8 bases. J gave up 2 bases and V 8 bases, and 5 bases lay outside the gene matches. Germline CDR1 MDHEN, CDR2 SYDVKM. The CDR3 sequence is 13 residues long.

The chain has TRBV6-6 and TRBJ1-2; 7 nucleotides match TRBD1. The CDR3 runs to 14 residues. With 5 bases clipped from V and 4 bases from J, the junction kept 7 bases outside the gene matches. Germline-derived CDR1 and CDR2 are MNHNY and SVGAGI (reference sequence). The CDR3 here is CASSATRDSYGYTF. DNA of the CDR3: TGTGCCAGCAGTGCCACCCGGGACAGCTATGGCTACACCTTC.

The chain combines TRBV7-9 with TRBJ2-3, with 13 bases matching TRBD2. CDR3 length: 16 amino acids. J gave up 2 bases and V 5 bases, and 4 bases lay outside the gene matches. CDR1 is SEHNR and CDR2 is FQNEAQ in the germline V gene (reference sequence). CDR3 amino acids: CASSRLAGGNTDTQYF. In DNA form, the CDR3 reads TGTGCCAGCAGCCGACTAGCGGGGGGTAACACAGATACGCAGTATTTT.

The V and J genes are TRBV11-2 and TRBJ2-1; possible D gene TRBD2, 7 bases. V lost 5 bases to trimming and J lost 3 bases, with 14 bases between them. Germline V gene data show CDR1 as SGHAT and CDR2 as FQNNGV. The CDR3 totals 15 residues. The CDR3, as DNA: TGTGCCAGCAGCCACGGAGGGGGGGGCTACAATGAGCAGTTCTTC. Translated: CASSHGGGGYNEQFF.

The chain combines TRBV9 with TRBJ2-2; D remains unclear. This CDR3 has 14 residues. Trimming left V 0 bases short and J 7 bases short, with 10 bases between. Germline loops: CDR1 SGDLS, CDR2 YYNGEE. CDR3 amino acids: CASSVGGGIGELFF. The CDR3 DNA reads TGTGCCAGCAGCGTAGGCGGTGGGATCGGGGAGCTGTTTTTT. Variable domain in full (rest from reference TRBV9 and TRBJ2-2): DSGVTQTPKHLITATGQRVTLRCSPRSGDLSVYWYQQSLDQGLQFLIQYYNGEERAKGNILERFSAQQFPDLHSELNLSSLELGDSALYFCASSVGGGIGELFFGEGSRLTVL.

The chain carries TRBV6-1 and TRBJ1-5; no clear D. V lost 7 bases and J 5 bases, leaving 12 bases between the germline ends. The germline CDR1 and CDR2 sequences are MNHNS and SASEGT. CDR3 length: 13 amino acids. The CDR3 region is CASTHEMYQPQHF. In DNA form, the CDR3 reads TGTGCCAGCACCCACGAAATGTATCAGCCCCAGCATTTT.

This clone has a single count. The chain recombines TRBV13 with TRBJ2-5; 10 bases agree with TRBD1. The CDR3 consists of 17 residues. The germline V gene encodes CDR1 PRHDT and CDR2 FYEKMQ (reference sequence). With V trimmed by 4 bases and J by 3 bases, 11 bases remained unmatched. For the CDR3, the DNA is TGTGCCAGCAGCTCCCCATACCGGGACAGGGGAAAAGAGACCCAGTACTTC. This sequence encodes CASSSPYRDRGKETQYF.

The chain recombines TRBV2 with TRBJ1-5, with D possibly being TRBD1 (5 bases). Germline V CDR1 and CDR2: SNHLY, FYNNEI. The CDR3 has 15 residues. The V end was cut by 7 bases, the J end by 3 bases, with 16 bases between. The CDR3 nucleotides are TGTGCCAGCAAGGATTACCAGGGCCTCAATCAGCCCCAGCATTTT. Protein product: CASKDYQGLNQPQHF.

The CDR3 spells CATSRVDRRGYGYTF. As DNA, the CDR3 is TGTGCCACCAGCAGAGTTGACAGGAGGGGCTATGGCTACACCTTC. The chain joins TRBV15 to TRBJ1-2, with a tentative D call TRBD1 (6 bases). The CDR3 sequence is 15 residues long. Germline V lookup: CDR1 LNHNV, CDR2 YYDKDF (reference sequence). V was shortened by 1 base and J by 4 bases, with 13 bases between the two germline ends.

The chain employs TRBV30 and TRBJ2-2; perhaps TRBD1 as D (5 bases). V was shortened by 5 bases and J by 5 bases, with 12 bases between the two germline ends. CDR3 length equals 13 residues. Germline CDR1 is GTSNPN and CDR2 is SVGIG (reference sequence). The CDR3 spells CAWELKGTGELFF. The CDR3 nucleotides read TGTGCCTGGGAGTTGAAGGGGACCGGGGAGCTGTTTTTT.

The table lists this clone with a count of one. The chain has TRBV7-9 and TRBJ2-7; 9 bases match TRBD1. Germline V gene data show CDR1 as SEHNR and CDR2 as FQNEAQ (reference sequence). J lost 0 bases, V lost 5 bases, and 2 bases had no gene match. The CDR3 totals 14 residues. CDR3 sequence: CASSATGGSYEQYF. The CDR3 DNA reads TGTGCCAGCAGCGCGACAGGGGGCTCCTACGAGCAGTACTTC.

The chain's CDR3 is CASSVLDRAEIYGYTF. The CDR3 DNA sequence: TGTGCCAGCAGTGTCCTCGACAGGGCAGAGATCTATGGCTACACCTTC. The chain has TRBV2 and TRBJ1-2, with 7 bases matching TRBD1. V dropped 4 bases and J dropped 4; count of bases not matched to a gene: 12. The CDR3 has 16 amino acids. Germline lookup yields CDR1 SNHLY and CDR2 FYNNEI.

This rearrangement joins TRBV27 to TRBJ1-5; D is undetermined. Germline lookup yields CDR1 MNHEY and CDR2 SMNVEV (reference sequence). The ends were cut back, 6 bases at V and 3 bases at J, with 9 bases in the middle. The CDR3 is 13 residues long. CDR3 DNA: TGTGCCAGCAGCACGCAGTCCAATCAGCCCCAGCATTTT. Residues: CASSTQSNQPQHF.

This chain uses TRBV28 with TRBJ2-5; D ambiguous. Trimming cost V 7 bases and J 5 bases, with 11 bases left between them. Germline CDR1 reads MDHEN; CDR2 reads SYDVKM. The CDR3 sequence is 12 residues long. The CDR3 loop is CASNGRFETQYF. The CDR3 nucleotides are TGTGCCAGCAACGGCAGATTTGAGACCCAGTACTTC.